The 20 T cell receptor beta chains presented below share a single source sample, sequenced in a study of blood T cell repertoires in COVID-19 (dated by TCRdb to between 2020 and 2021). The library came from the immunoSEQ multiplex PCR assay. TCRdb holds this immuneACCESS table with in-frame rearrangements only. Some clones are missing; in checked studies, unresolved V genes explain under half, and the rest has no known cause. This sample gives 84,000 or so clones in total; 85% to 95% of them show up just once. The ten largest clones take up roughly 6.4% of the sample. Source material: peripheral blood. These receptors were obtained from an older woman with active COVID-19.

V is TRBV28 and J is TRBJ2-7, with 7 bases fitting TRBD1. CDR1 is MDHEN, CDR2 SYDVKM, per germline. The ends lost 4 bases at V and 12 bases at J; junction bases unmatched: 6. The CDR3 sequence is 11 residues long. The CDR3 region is CASSSRQGWYF. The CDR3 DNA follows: TGTGCCAGCAGTTCGAGACAGGGCTGGTACTTC.

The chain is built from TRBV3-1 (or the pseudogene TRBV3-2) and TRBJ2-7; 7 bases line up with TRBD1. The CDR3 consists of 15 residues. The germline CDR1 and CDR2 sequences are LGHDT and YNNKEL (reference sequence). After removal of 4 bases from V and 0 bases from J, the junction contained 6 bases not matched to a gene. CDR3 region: CASSPDRVGSYEQYF. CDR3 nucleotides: TGTGCCAGCAGCCCAGACAGGGTCGGCTCCTACGAGCAGTACTTC.

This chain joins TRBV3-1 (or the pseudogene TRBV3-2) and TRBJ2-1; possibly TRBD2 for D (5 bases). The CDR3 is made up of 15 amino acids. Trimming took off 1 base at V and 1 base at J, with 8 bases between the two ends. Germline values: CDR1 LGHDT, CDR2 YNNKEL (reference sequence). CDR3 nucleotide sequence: TGTGCCAGCAGCCAAGTGGGCGGGTCCTACAATGAGCAGTTCTTC. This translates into CASSQVGGSYNEQFF.

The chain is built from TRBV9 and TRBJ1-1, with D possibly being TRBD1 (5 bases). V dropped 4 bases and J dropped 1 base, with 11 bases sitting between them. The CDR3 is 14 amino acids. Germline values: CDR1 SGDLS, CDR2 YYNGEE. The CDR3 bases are TGTGCCAGCAGCTGGGACTCCGGGAACACTGAAGCTTTCTTT. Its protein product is CASSWDSGNTEAFF.

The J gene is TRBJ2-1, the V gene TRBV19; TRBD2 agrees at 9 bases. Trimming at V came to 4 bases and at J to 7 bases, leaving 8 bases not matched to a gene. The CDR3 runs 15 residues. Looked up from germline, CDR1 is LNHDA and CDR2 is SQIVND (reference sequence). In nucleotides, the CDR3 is TGTGCCAGTAGTAACGCGGGGGGGACAAGGAATGAGCAGTTCTTC. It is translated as CASSNAGGTRNEQFF.

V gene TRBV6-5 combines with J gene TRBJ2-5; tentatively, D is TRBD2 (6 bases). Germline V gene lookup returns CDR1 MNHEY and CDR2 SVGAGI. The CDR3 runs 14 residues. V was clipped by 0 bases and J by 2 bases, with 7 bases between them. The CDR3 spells CASSYSGGQETQYF. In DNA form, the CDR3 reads TGTGCCAGCAGTTACTCCGGGGGTCAAGAGACCCAGTACTTC.

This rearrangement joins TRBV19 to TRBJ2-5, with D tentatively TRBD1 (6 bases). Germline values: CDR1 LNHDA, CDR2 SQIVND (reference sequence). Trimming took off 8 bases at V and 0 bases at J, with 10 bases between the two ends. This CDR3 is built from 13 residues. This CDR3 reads CASGGQNQETQYF. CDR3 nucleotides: TGTGCCAGTGGCGGACAGAACCAAGAGACCCAGTACTTC.

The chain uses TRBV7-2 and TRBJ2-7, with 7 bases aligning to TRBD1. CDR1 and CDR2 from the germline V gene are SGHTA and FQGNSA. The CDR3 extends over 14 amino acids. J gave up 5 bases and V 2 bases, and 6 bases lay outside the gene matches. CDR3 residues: CASSLLGTEDEQYF. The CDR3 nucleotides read TGTGCCAGCAGCTTACTTGGGACAGAAGACGAGCAGTACTTC.

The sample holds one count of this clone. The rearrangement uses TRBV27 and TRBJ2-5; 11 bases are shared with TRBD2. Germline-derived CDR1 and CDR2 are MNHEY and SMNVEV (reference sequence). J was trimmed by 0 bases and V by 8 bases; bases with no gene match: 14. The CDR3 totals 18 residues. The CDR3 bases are TGTGCCAGCTCCGGGAGGGCCGGACTAGCGGGCTACCAAGAGACCCAGTACTTC. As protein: CASSGRAGLAGYQETQYF.

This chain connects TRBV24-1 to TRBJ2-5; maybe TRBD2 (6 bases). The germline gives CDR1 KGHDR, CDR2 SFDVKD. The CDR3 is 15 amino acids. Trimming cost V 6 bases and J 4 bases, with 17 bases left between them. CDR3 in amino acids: CATSPPFGGSETQYF. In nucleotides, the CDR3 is TGTGCCACCAGTCCCCCCTTTGGGGGGTCAGAGACCCAGTACTTC.

The CDR3 nucleotides read TGTGCCAGCAGTTACGGTCTGGGGAGCGGTTCACCCCTCCACTTT. It specifies CASSYGLGSGSPLHF. The chain recombines TRBV6-6 with TRBJ1-6; D gene ambiguous. The V and J ends lost 2 bases and 9 bases respectively, with 14 bases between them. From germline, CDR1 is MNHNY and CDR2 SVGAGI (reference sequence). The CDR3 extends over 15 amino acids.

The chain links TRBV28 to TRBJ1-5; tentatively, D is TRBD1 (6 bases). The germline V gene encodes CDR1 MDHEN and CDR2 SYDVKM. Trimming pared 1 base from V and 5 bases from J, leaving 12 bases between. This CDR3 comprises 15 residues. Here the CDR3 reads CASSLSDRLHQPQHF. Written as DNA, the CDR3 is TGTGCCAGCAGTTTATCGGACAGACTACATCAGCCCCAGCATTTT.

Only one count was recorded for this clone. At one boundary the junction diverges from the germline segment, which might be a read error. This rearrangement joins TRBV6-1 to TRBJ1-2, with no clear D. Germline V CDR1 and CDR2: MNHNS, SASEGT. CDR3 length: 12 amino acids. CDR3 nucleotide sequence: TGTGCCAGCGGTGACGGGTACTATGGCTACACCTTC. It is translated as CASGDGYYGYTF.

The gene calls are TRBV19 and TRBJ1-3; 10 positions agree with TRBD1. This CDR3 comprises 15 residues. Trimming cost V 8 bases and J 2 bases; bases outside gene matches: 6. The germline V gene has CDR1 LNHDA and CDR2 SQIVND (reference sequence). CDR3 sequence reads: CASATGGSPGNTIYF. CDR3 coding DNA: TGTGCCAGTGCGACAGGGGGCAGCCCTGGAAACACCATATATTTT.

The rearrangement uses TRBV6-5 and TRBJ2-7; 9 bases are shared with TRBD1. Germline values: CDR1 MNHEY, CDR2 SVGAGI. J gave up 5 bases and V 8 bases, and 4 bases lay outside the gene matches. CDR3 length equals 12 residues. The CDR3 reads CASGTGRNEQYF. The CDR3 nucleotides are TGTGCCAGCGGGACAGGGAGGAACGAGCAGTACTTC.

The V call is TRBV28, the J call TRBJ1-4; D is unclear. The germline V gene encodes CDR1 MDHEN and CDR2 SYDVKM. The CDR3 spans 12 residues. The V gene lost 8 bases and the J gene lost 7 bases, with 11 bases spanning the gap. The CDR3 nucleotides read TGTGCCAGCCGACTCGGTGGTGAAAAACTGTTTTTT. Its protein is CASRLGGEKLFF.

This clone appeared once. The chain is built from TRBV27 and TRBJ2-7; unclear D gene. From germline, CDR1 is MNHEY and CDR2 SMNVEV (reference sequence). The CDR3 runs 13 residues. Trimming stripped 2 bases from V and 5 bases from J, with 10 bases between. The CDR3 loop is CASSLRALDEQYF. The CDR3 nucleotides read TGTGCCAGCAGTTTAAGAGCACTGGACGAGCAGTACTTC.

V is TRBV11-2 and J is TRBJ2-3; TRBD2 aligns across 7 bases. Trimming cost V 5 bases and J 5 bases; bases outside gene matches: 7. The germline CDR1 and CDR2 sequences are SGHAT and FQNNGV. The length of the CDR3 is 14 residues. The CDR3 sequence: CASSPLAGVDTQYF. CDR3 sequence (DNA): TGTGCCAGCAGCCCCCTGGCGGGAGTAGATACGCAGTATTTT.

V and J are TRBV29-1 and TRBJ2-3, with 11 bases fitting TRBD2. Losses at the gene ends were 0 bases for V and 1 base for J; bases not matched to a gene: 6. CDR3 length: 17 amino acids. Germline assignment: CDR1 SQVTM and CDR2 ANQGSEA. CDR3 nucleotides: TGCAGCGTTGAAGAGCTAGCGGGGGGCCAGGGCACAGATACGCAGTATTTT. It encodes CSVEELAGGQGTDTQYF.

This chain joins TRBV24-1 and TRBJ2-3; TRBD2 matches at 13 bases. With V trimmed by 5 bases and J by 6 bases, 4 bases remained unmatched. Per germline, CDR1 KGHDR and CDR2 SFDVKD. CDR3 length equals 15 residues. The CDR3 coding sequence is TGTGCCACCAGTGGGACTAGCGGGGGCAGGGATACGCAGTATTTT. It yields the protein CATSGTSGGRDTQYF.